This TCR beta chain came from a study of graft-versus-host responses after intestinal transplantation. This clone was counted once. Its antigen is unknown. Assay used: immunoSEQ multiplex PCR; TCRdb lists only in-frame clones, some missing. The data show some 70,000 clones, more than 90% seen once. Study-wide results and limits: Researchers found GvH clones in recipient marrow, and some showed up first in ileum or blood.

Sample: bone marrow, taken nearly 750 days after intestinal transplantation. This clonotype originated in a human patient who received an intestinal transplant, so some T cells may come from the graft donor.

The CDR3 bases are TGTGCCAGCAGCGTAGAATATGGACAAGGGGACATTCAGTACTTC. The encoded protein is CASSVEYGQGDIQYF. The V and J genes are TRBV9 and TRBJ2-4, with D perhaps matching TRBD1 (5 bases). V was trimmed by 0 bases and J by 8 bases, leaving 15 bases between them. The V gene's germline CDR1 is SGDLS and CDR2 YYNGEE. The CDR3 spans 15 residues.